A selection of T cell receptor beta chains follows, all from one sample in a study of control samples from healthy donors and cancer patients. Clones were sequenced by immunoSEQ multiplex PCR, and TCRdb holds only the in-frame ones, with some missing. In the table there are 95,000 to 150,000 clones, 89% of which are singletons. The specimen sequenced was blood. These receptors all stem from a man between 45 and 60 years old in good health. CDR3s include the opening cysteine and the closing phenylalanine or tryptophan. D genes are given only for firm matches. Clone size is shown for a subset of rows, as once, few, many or a class of expanded clone.

abundance	d_gene	v_gene	j_gene	CDR3aa	CDR3nt
-	-	TRBV7-9	TRBJ1-5	CASSRDGNQPQHF	TGTGCCAGCAGCCGGGACGGGAATCAGCCCCAGCATTTT
-	TRBD2	TRBV10-3	TRBJ2-7	CAISDGLAGSYEQYF	TGTGCCATCAGTGATGGGCTAGCGGGGAGCTACGAGCAGTACTTC
-	TRBD1	TRBV15	TRBJ1-5	CATSRDPGQGSSQHF	TGTGCCACCAGCAGAGACCCCGGACAGGGAAGTTCCCAGCATTTT
-	TRBD1	TRBV6-5	TRBJ1-5	CASSRGQGSQPQHF	TGTGCCAGCAGCCGCGGACAGGGAAGTCAGCCCCAGCATTTT
-	TRBD1	TRBV19	TRBJ1-1	CASSTHAQGGAEAFF	TGTGCCAGTAGTACTCACGCGCAGGGGGGGGCTGAAGCTTTCTTT
-	-	TRBV10-1	TRBJ1-6	CASKSVQVSSPLHF	TGCGCCAGCAAATCGGTACAGGTTAGTTCACCCCTCCACTTT
-	TRBD1	TRBV6-2/TRBV6-3	TRBJ1-4	CASSSGTGQLFF	TGTGCCAGCAGCTCCGGGACAGGGCAACTGTTTTTT
-	TRBD2	TRBV9	TRBJ2-5	CASSVVGGQETQYF	TGTGCCAGCAGCGTAGTGGGGGGGCAAGAGACCCAGTACTTC
-	TRBD1	TRBV2	TRBJ2-3	CASSRDRGDTDTQYF	TGTGCCAGCAGTCGGGACAGGGGGGACACAGATACGCAGTATTTT
many	-	TRBV3-1/TRBV3-2	TRBJ2-1	CASSPGTVSYNEQFF	TGTGCCAGCAGCCCTGGGACGGTCTCCTACAATGAGCAGTTCTTC
-	-	TRBV6-5	TRBJ1-2	CASSRGADYGYTF	TGTGCCAGCAGTAGGGGGGCTGACTATGGCTACACCTTC
few	TRBD1	TRBV10-1	TRBJ1-2	CASTHDRGDFNYGYTF	TGCGCCAGCACCCATGACAGGGGGGACTTTAACTATGGCTACACCTTC
-	-	TRBV18	TRBJ2-7	CASSPGTKSYEQYF	TGTGCCAGCTCACCGGGGACAAAGTCCTACGAGCAGTACTTC
-	-	TRBV4-1	TRBJ2-3	CASSQDLLPPDTQYF	TGCGCCAGCAGCCAAGATCTGCTACCCCCAGATACGCAGTATTTT
-	-	TRBV19	TRBJ1-1	CASSVQGKGNTEAFF	TGTGCCAGTAGTGTTCAGGGGAAAGGAAACACTGAAGCTTTCTTT
-	-	TRBV19	TRBJ1-1	CASSNLLQVKRSEAFF	TGTGCCAGTAGTAACCTCTTACAGGTGAAACGATCTGAAGCTTTCTTT
-	TRBD2	TRBV6-5	TRBJ2-1	CACSGGAFVNEQFF	TGTGCCTGCTCCGGGGGGGCCTTTGTGAATGAGCAGTTCTTC
-	-	TRBV6-6	TRBJ2-2	CASSRTNTGELFF	TGTGCCAGCAGTCGGACAAACACCGGGGAGCTGTTTTTT
-	TRBD1	TRBV30	TRBJ1-2	CASRADRGFGYTF	TGTGCCTCTCGGGCGGACAGGGGATTTGGCTACACCTTC
-	-	TRBV5-1	TRBJ1-1	CASSLNDNGGTEAFF	TGCGCCAGCAGCTTGAACGACAACGGGGGCACTGAAGCTTTCTTT
-	-	TRBV2	TRBJ1-5	CASMRGAANQPQHF	TGTGCCAGCATGAGAGGGGCCGCCAATCAGCCCCAGCATTTT
-	TRBD1	TRBV29-1	TRBJ1-1	CSVPGTGEAFF	TGCAGCGTCCCGGGGACAGGGGAAGCTTTCTTT
-	-	TRBV19	TRBJ2-2	CASIGTLGAGELFF	TGTGCCAGCATTGGGACCCTCGGAGCCGGGGAGCTGTTTTTT
-	-	TRBV3-1/TRBV3-2	TRBJ2-2	CASTSVGELFF	TGTGCCAGCACTTCGGTGGGGGAGCTGTTTTTT
-	-	TRBV5-4	TRBJ1-5	CASSSQGHDSNQPQHF	TGTGCCAGCAGCTCACAGGGTCATGATAGCAATCAGCCCCAGCATTTT
-	-	TRBV5-4	TRBJ2-6	CASSPGGKSSGANVLTF	TGTGCCAGCAGCCCCGGGGGAAAGAGCTCTGGGGCCAACGTCCTGACTTTC
once	TRBD1	TRBV29-1	TRBJ1-2	CSVEAIGAGGDGYTF	TGCAGCGTTGAAGCAATCGGGGCAGGGGGGGATGGCTACACCTTC
-	-	TRBV5-1	TRBJ2-1	CASSSYNEQFF	TGCGCCAGCAGCTCGTACAATGAGCAGTTCTTC
-	-	TRBV24-1	TRBJ1-1	CATSDGRSTEAFF	TGTGCCACCAGTGATGGACGGAGCACTGAAGCTTTCTTT
-	-	TRBV3-1/TRBV3-2	TRBJ2-1	CASSEQHSGPQFF	TGTGCCAGCAGCGAACAACACTCAGGCCCCCAGTTCTTC
-	-	TRBV10-3	TRBJ1-4	CAISYDNEKLFF	TGTGCCATCAGTTATGATAATGAAAAACTGTTTTTT
-	TRBD1	TRBV19	TRBJ1-1	CASSPQGAEAFF	TGTGCCAGTAGCCCACAGGGGGCTGAAGCTTTCTTT
-	-	TRBV7-2	TRBJ1-2	CASSLERGNYGYTF	TGTGCCAGCAGCTTAGAGCGGGGGAACTATGGTTACACCTTC
-	TRBD1	TRBV19	TRBJ2-7	CASSITGGSYEQYF	TGTGCCAGTAGTATAACAGGGGGATCCTACGAGCAGTACTTC
-	-	TRBV21-1	TRBJ1-5	CASSKSGDQPQHF	TGTGCCAGCAGCAAATCAGGGGATCAGCCCCAGCATTTT
once	-	TRBV12-3/TRBV12-4	TRBJ1-1	CASSLQVNTEAFF	TGTGCCAGCAGTTTGCAGGTGAACACTGAAGCTTTCTTT
few	TRBD1	TRBV5-4	TRBJ1-3	CASSPARDRAGNTIYF	TGTGCCAGCAGCCCGGCCCGGGACAGGGCCGGAAACACCATATATTTT
-	-	TRBV9	TRBJ2-7	CASSVSWENGYEQYF	TGTGCCAGCAGCGTGTCCTGGGAGAACGGATACGAGCAGTACTTC
-	-	TRBV10-2	TRBJ2-1	CASSESLTDNEQFF	TGCGCCAGCAGTGAGTCTCTGACCGACAATGAGCAGTTCTTC
-	TRBD1	TRBV6-2/TRBV6-3	TRBJ1-1	CASSYFRGTMNTEAFF	TGTGCCAGCAGTTACTTCAGGGGGACCATGAACACTGAAGCTTTCTTT
-	-	TRBV7-2	TRBJ2-3	CASSSQGGLRTDTQYF	TGTGCCAGCAGCTCCCAGGGGGGGCTACGCACAGATACGCAGTATTTT
-	-	TRBV21-1	TRBJ2-7	CASSKGSQDRPTEQYF	TGTGCCAGCAGCAAAGGATCCCAGGACAGACCCACCGAGCAGTACTTC
-	-	TRBV4-2	TRBJ1-6	CASSQDITAFVYNSPLHF	TGTGCCAGCAGCCAAGATATTACAGCCTTCGTCTATAATTCACCCCTCCACTTT
once	-	TRBV29-1	TRBJ2-3	CSVAGGIPSTDTQYF	TGCAGCGTTGCAGGGGGGATTCCTAGCACAGATACGCAGTATTTT
-	-	TRBV7-8	TRBJ1-1	CASSFRDGNTEAFF	TGTGCCAGCAGCTTCCGGGACGGGAACACTGAAGCTTTCTTT
-	-	TRBV29-1	TRBJ1-4	CSVEDQVATNEKLFF	TGCAGCGTTGAAGATCAGGTGGCAACTAATGAAAAACTGTTTTTT
-	-	TRBV6-1	TRBJ1-5	CASSELTVDQPQHF	TGTGCCAGCAGTGAACTGACAGTTGATCAGCCCCAGCATTTT
once	-	TRBV5-5	TRBJ2-6	CASSLYTEFSGANVLTF	TGTGCCAGCAGCTTGTATACAGAATTCTCTGGGGCCAACGTCCTGACTTTC
-	-	TRBV12-3/TRBV12-4	TRBJ1-1	CASSFGDTEAFF	TGTGCCAGCAGTTTTGGGGATACTGAAGCTTTCTTT
-	-	TRBV27	TRBJ1-1	CASSLTRGSPEAFF	TGTGCCAGCAGTTTAACGCGGGGGTCCCCTGAAGCTTTCTTT
-	-	TRBV11-2	TRBJ1-4	CASSSRPPGAANEKLFF	TGTGCCAGCAGCTCCCGCCCCCCAGGGGCGGCTAATGAAAAACTGTTTTTT
-	-	TRBV2	TRBJ2-1	CASSYRGEQFF	TGTGCCAGCAGTTATAGGGGTGAGCAGTTCTTC
-	-	TRBV14	TRBJ2-3	CASSQGHPTDTQYF	TGTGCCAGCAGCCAAGGACACCCCACAGATACGCAGTATTTT